This TCR beta chain was recovered during a study of read filtering for tumor transcriptome and immune sequencing. Across the study: Per sample, TCR-region reads ranged about 4.05 to 10.27 million by IR-seq, roughly 75 to 1,400 by RNA-seq.

This clonotype was counted at least ten times. Its target is not known. V was clipped by 0 bases and J by 2 bases, with 21 bases between them. Germline lookup yields CDR1 DFQATT and CDR2 SNEGSKA (reference sequence). The CDR3 runs 18 residues. The library was built from approximately 400 ng RNA with molecular barcoded adaptors for alpha/delta and beta/gamma chains. TCRdb re-called the reads with MiXCR, one entry per CDR3 protein. The sample has around 65,000 distinct CDR3 sequences; approximately 18% are singletons. Study-level results: Dropping single-read clonotypes raised IR-seq and RNA-seq shared-clonotype correlation. IR-seq captured clonotypes deeper and more reliably than RNA-seq.

This clonotype originated in a donor over 35 with multiple myeloma. The chain employs TRBV20-1 and TRBJ2-3, with D perhaps matching TRBD1 (5 bases). What was sequenced was a population of CD138-negative cells sorted from bone marrow. The chain's CDR3 is CSAREAGLEVHYTDTQYF. In DNA form, the CDR3 reads TGCAGTGCTAGAGAGGCAGGGCTCGAGGTTCATTACACAGATACGCAGTATTTT.